This T cell receptor beta chain came from a study of shared clonotypes between healthy human individuals. Study-wide findings and caveats: Relative to clonotypes present in all four donors, those not shared had lower generation probabilities. Sharing across four donors was seen in roughly 5% of naive CD4 clonotypes. As a rule, naive subsets had a larger estimated richness than memory subsets.

Replicate PCRs for sorted subsets used about 200 ng DNA; this equaled 25,000 to 35,000 T cell genomes. Sequencing was performed with immunoSEQ multiplex PCR; in TCRdb, only in-frame clones are kept and a portion is missing. Of about 590,000 clones listed, around 95% are singletons. On this clone: Antigen specificity is unknown.

Terminally differentiated effector memory CD45RA+ cells were excluded from the naive CD8 cells, which were CD45RO-negative and positively selected for CCR7. This TCR derives from a woman in her twenties or thirties in good health. The specimen was naive CD8+ T cells sorted from blood.

CDR3 bases: TGTGCCAGCAGCCAAGTATTCGGGAGGGACAATGAGCAGTTCTTC. It translates to CASSQVFGRDNEQFF. The gene calls are TRBV14 and TRBJ2-1; the match to TRBD2 covers 8 bases. The CDR3 runs 15 residues. The ends lost 1 base at V and 5 bases at J; junction bases unmatched: 4. Germline V gives CDR1 SGHDN, CDR2 FVKESK.